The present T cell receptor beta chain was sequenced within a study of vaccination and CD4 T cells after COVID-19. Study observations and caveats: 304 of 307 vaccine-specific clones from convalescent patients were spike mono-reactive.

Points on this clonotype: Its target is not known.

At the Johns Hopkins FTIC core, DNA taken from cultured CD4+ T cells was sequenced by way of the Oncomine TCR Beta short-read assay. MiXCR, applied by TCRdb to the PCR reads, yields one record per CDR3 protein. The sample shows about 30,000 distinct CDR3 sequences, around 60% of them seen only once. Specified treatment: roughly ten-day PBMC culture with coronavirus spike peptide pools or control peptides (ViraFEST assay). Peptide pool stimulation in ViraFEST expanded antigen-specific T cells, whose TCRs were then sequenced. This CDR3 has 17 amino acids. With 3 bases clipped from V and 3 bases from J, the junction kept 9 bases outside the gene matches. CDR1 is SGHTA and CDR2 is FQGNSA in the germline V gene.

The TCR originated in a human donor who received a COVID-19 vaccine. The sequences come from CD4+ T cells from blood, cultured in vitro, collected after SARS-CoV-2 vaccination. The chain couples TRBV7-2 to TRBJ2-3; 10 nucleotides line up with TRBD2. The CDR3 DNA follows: TGTGCCAGCAGCTTCCATAGCGGGGGGATCAATACAGATACGCAGTATTTT. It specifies CASSFHSGGINTDTQYF.